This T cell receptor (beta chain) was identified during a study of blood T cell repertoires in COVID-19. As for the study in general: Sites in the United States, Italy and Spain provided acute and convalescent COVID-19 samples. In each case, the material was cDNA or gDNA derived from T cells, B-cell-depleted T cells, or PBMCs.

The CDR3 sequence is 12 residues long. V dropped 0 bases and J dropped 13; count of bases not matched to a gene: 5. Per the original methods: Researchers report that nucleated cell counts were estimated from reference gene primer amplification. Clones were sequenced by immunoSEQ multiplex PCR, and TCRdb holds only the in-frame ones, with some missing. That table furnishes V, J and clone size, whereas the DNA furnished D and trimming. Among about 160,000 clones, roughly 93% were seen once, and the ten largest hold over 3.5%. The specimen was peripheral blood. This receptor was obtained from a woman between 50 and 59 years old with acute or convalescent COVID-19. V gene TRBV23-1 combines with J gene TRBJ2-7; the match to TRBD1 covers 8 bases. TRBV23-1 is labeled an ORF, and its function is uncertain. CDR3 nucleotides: TGCGCCAGCAGTCAATCGTGGACAGGGCAATACTTC. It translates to CASSQSWTGQYF.